The entry below gives a single T cell receptor (beta chain) sequence along with its context. What it recognizes is unknown. CDR1 is SGHRS and CDR2 is YFSETQ in the germline V gene. The CDR3 sequence is 14 residues long. Trimming cost V 0 bases and J 13 bases, with 17 bases left between them. The data originate from a study of blood T cells in healthy people across ages. The study, taken as a whole, reports: While age rose, TCR beta diversity per million T cells dropped in a roughly linear way.

It was with a sample-barcoded 5' primer and a J-beta primer mix that a second PCR of roughly 6 to 11 cycles was run. Carrying 12 random nucleotides, a template-switch adaptor labeled each individual cDNA molecule. Using its own MiXCR run on the 5' RACE reads, TCRdb lists one record per CDR3 protein. The sample has roughly 640,000 distinct CDR3 sequences; approximately 30% are singletons. Individuals who donated were healthy Caucasians from Russia aged roughly 6 to 100. This receptor was identified in a woman at least 80 years old in good health. Sample: blood. The chain uses TRBV5-1 and TRBJ2-4, with TRBD2 as a possible D gene (6 bases). The CDR3 sequence: CASSLGREPYKQYF. CDR3 in DNA: TGCGCCAGCAGCTTGGGGAGGGAACCCTACAAGCAGTACTTC. Drawing the rest from reference TRBV5-1 and TRBJ2-4, the complete variable domain is KAGVTQTPRYLIKTRGQQVTLSCSPISGHRSVSWYQQTPGQGLQFLFEYFSETQRNKGNFPGRFSGRQFSNSRSEMNVSTLELGDSALYLCASSLGREPYKQYFGAGTRLSVL.